The source of this T cell receptor beta chain is a study of cytomegalovirus exposure and HLA in healthy donors. Germline V CDR1 and CDR2: SGHTA, FQGTGA. The length of the CDR3 is 14 residues. After removal of 5 bases from V and 9 bases from J, the junction contained 9 bases not matched to a gene. The PCR made use of 60 Vbeta and 13 Jbeta primers. The table came from immunoSEQ multiplex PCR; TCRdb's copy has only in-frame clones and leaves some out. The profile shows about 76,000 clones, 65% to 80% of them singletons. The chain has TRBV7-3 and TRBJ2-1; 8 nucleotides line up with TRBD2. The clonotype comes from a male donor in good health and CMV-seropositive. The material sequenced was PBMCs. CDR3 coding DNA: TGTGCCAGCAGCCCGATCTCCACTAGCGGTGAGCAGTTCTTC. The encoded protein is CASSPISTSGEQFF.